The 21 T cell receptor beta chains reported below all come from one sample, sequenced in a study of blood T cell repertoires in COVID-19. Assay used: immunoSEQ multiplex PCR; TCRdb lists only in-frame clones, some missing. The sample lists around 230,000 clones, 85% occurring once. Sequenced: peripheral blood. These receptors all stem from a man aged 50-60 years with COVID-19, enrolled during active disease.

The chain uses TRBV11-2 and TRBJ1-6; D is perhaps TRBD1 (5 bases). V shed 1 base and J shed 8 bases, with 9 bases lying between them. From germline, CDR1 is SGHAT and CDR2 FQNNGV. This CDR3 region has 14 residues. CDR3 coding DNA: TGTGCCAGCAGCTTAGGGGGGGTCTATTCACCCCTCCACTTT. The encoded protein is CASSLGGVYSPLHF.

CDR3: CASSPGGRDGAFF. The DNA of the CDR3 is TGTGCCAGCAGTCCGGGAGGACGGGATGGAGCTTTCTTT. The V and J genes are TRBV12-3 or TRBV12-4 and TRBJ1-1; no clear D gene. The CDR3 consists of 13 residues. Trimming took off 5 bases at V and 10 bases at J, with 17 bases between the two ends.

This clone was picked up a small number of times. V gene TRBV29-1 combines with J gene TRBJ1-1, with D maybe TRBD1 (5 bases). Between the trimmed V and J ends, which lost 6 bases and 5 bases, there was a span of 16 bases. The V gene's germline CDR1 is SQVTM and CDR2 ANQGSEA. The CDR3 consists of 13 residues. This chain's CDR3 is CSVTGTRGTEAFF. The CDR3 region has the DNA TGCAGCGTAACCGGGACTCGCGGGACTGAAGCTTTCTTT.

The chain links TRBV6-1 to TRBJ1-1; D possibly corresponds to TRBD1 (5 bases). This CDR3 spans 16 amino acids. CDR1 MNHNS and CDR2 SASEGT come from the germline V gene. The V and J ends lost 3 bases and 0 bases respectively, with 14 bases between them. The CDR3 protein is CASSEPGHIMNTEAFF. The CDR3 bases are TGTGCCAGCAGTGAGCCTGGACATATAATGAACACTGAAGCTTTCTTT.

The J gene is TRBJ2-7, the V gene TRBV30, with 7 bases lining up with TRBD1. The J segment lost 2 bases and the V segment lost 4 bases, leaving 8 bases of the junction unmatched. This CDR3 contains 14 residues. CDR1 is GTSNPN and CDR2 is SVGIG in the germline V gene (reference sequence). The CDR3 sequence is CAWNPGQLAYEQYF. The CDR3 coding sequence is TGTGCCTGGAACCCGGGACAGTTGGCCTACGAGCAGTACTTC.

The V gene is TRBV28, the J gene TRBJ1-5, with 8 bases lining up with TRBD1. CDR3 length: 16 residues. V lost 6 bases and J lost 3; bases outside the gene matches: 10. Germline V gene sequence: CDR1 MDHEN, CDR2 SYDVKM. CDR3 region: CASSTSGGANNQPQHF. CDR3 nucleotide sequence: TGTGCCAGCAGCACCTCAGGGGGCGCGAACAATCAGCCCCAGCATTTT.

This chain joins TRBV6-5 and TRBJ2-7, with TRBD1 as a possible D gene (6 bases). Trimming left V 5 bases short and J 2 bases short, with 10 bases between. CDR3 length: 13 residues. Germline V gene sequence: CDR1 MNHEY, CDR2 SVGAGI. CDR3 nucleotides: TGTGCCAGCAGTAAAACAGGGACCTACGAGCAGTACTTC. This encodes CASSKTGTYEQYF.

J is TRBJ1-1 and V is TRBV7-2, with 9 bases identical to TRBD1. Germline CDR1 and CDR2: SGHTA and FQGNSA. The CDR3 is 16 residues long. Germline trimming cut 0 bases from V and 5 bases from J; bases unmatched to any gene: 7. In nucleotides, the CDR3 is TGTGCCAGCAGCTTAGCGCCTCCCGGGACAGGGACTGAAGCTTTCTTT. It yields the protein CASSLAPPGTGTEAFF.

This chain connects TRBV20-1 to TRBJ1-5, with D uncertain. Germline lookup yields CDR1 DFQATT and CDR2 SNEGSKA (reference sequence). Trimming took 6 bases from V and 8 from J, leaving 11 bases between them. The CDR3 covers 11 residues. The chain's CDR3 is CSAPLGEPQHF. In DNA, the CDR3 is TGCAGTGCCCCTCTCGGTGAGCCCCAGCATTTT.

CDR3: CASSFWGQQPQHF. The CDR3 DNA follows: TGTGCCAGCAGCTTTTGGGGCCAGCAGCCCCAGCATTTT. The chain couples TRBV7-2 to TRBJ1-5, with D possibly matching TRBD1 (5 bases). Germline V gives CDR1 SGHTA, CDR2 FQGNSA. V gave up 3 bases and J gave up 7 bases, with 10 bases separating them. The CDR3 sequence is 13 residues long.

This clone occurred once. The chain joins TRBV9 to TRBJ1-3, with TRBD1 identical over 8 bases. The CDR3 runs 14 residues. Germline V CDR1 and CDR2: SGDLS, YYNGEE. After removal of 4 bases from V and 4 bases from J, the junction contained 4 bases not matched to a gene. The CDR3 DNA reads as TGTGCCAGCAGCACCAGACAGGGGGGAAACACCATATATTTT. Protein: CASSTRQGGNTIYF.

The sample holds a few counts of this clone. The chain employs TRBV10-3 and TRBJ2-7, with 7 nucleotides matching TRBD1. CDR3 length: 15 residues. Germline trimming cut 2 bases from V and 2 bases from J; bases unmatched to any gene: 6. Germline V CDR1 and CDR2: ENHRY, SYGVKD. CDR3 in amino acids: CAISERTGLTYEQYF. CDR3 sequence (DNA): TGTGCCATCAGTGAGCGGACAGGTTTAACCTACGAGCAGTACTTC.

The V call is TRBV30, the J call TRBJ1-3; D ambiguous. Germline loops: CDR1 GTSNPN, CDR2 SVGIG (reference sequence). Trimming shortened V by 1 base and J by 0 bases, and 10 bases separated the two germline ends. The CDR3 covers 15 residues. In DNA, the CDR3 is TGTGCCTGGAGTGACAGAATTACCTCTGGAAACACCATATATTTT. The encoded protein is CAWSDRITSGNTIYF. Full variable domain (missing parts from reference TRBV30 and TRBJ1-3): SQTIHQWPATLVQPVGSPLSLECTVEGTSNPNLYWYRQAAGRGLQLLFYSVGIGQISSEVPQNLSASRPQDRQFILSSKKLLLSDSGFYLCAWSDRITSGNTIYFGEGSWLTVV.

Here the CDR3 DNA reads TGTGCCAGCAGCTCGCAGGCGTCCTCCTACAATGAGCAGTTCTTC. Its protein is CASSSQASSYNEQFF. This chain uses TRBV7-8 with TRBJ2-1; no definite D call. Germline loops: CDR1 SGHVS, CDR2 FQNEAQ. V was cut by 4 bases and J by 0 bases, with 10 bases left in between. The CDR3 extends over 15 amino acids. The full variable domain, completed using reference TRBV7-8 and TRBJ2-1, is GAGVSQSPRYKVAKRGQDVALRCDPISGHVSLFWYQQALGQGPEFLTYFQNEAQLDKSGLPSDRFFAERPEGSVSTLKIQRTQQEDSAVYLCASSSQASSYNEQFFGPGTRLTVL.

This chain links TRBV6-5 with TRBJ2-7; D is possibly TRBD2 (6 bases). Germline V gives CDR1 MNHEY, CDR2 SVGAGI. This CDR3 is built from 14 residues. Trimming shortened V by 2 bases and J by 3 bases, and 11 bases separated the two germline ends. Here the CDR3 reads CASSYGKGGYEQYF. The DNA of the CDR3 is TGTGCCAGCAGTTACGGAAAGGGAGGCTACGAGCAGTACTTC.

The chain uses TRBV7-2 and TRBJ2-5; TRBD2 matches at 11 bases. The germline V gene encodes CDR1 SGHTA and CDR2 FQGNSA. The CDR3 totals 15 residues. The junction had 9 bases not matched to a gene; V was cut back by 8 bases and J by 4 bases. The DNA for the CDR3 is TGTGCCAGCTTGCTTGGTCTAGCGGGGGGAGAGACCCAGTACTTC. It translates to CASLLGLAGGETQYF.

The chain recombines TRBV27 with TRBJ1-1; 7 bases fit TRBD1. This CDR3 region has 13 residues. V was pared by 2 bases and J by 9 bases, with 6 bases of the junction left unmatched. Germline lookup yields CDR1 MNHEY and CDR2 SMNVEV (reference sequence). CDR3 sequence (DNA): TGTGCCAGCAGTTTAAGACAGGGACAAAAAGCTTTCTTT. Protein sequence: CASSLRQGQKAFF.

The V call is TRBV3-1 (or the pseudogene TRBV3-2), the J call TRBJ1-2; 11 positions agree with TRBD1. V lost 3 bases and J lost 7; bases outside the gene matches: 10. CDR1 and CDR2 (germline): LGHDT, YNNKEL (reference sequence). The CDR3 spans 16 residues. This chain's CDR3 is CASSQVWTGGTSGYTF. The CDR3 DNA reads as TGTGCCAGCAGCCAGGTTTGGACAGGGGGCACGAGTGGCTACACCTTC.

The chain is built from TRBV6-2 or TRBV6-3 and TRBJ1-5, with D possibly being TRBD1 (5 bases). Germline V CDR1 and CDR2: MNHEY, SVGEGT. This CDR3 has 13 residues. The germline V and J ends were trimmed by 4 bases and 6 bases, with 10 bases remaining between them. The DNA for the CDR3 is TGTGCCAGCAGTTTCCAGGGTGCTCAGCCCCAGCATTTT. Translating it yields CASSFQGAQPQHF.

This chain uses TRBV30 with TRBJ2-3; TRBD2 matches at 9 bases. Trimming took 0 bases from V and 2 from J; bases not matched to a gene: 3. CDR3 length: 15 residues. Per germline, CDR1 GTSNPN and CDR2 SVGIG (reference sequence). The CDR3 here is CAWSVLAGTTDTQYF. CDR3 coding DNA: TGTGCCTGGAGTGTTCTAGCGGGAACCACAGATACGCAGTATTTT.

The chain recombines TRBV12-2 with TRBJ1-2; TRBD1 is taken as the D call from the table, unchecked against the DNA. TRBV12-2 is a recognized pseudogene. CDR3 size: 14 residues. DNA of the CDR3: TGTGCAAGTCGCCCCCGGTCCAGGCTCCATGGCTACACCTTC. Its protein is CASRPRSRLHGYTF.